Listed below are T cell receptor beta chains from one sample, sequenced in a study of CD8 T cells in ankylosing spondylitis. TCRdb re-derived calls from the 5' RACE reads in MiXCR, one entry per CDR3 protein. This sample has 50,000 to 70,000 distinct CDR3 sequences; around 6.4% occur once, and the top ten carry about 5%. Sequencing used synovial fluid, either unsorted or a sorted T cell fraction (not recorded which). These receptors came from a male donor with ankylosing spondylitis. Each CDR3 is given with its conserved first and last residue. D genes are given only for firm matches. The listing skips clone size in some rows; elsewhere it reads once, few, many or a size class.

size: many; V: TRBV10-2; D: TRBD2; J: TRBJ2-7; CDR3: CASGGPRTSGSGIGSYEQYF; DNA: TGCGCCAGCGGGGGCCCCCGGACTAGCGGGAGCGGTATAGGCTCCTACGAGCAGTACTTC
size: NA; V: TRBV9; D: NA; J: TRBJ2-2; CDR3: CASTPLFTFARGGTGELFF; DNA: TGTGCCAGCACCCCTCTTTTTACATTTGCGCGAGGGGGCACCGGGGAGCTGTTTTTT
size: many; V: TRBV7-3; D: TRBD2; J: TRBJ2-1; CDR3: CASSDTPAGAQFF; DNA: TGTGCCAGCAGCGATACCCCAGCGGGAGCCCAGTTCTTC
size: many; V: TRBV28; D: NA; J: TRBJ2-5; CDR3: CASSLFVETQYF; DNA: TGTGCCAGCAGTTTATTTGTCGAGACCCAGTACTTC
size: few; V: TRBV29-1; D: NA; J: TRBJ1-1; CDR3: CSVTRKQLNTEAFF; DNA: TGCAGCGTTACAAGGAAACAGTTAAACACTGAAGCTTTCTTT
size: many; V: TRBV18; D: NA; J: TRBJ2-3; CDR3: CASSPRSGSTDTQYF; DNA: TGTGCCAGCTCACCACGAAGCGGGAGCACAGATACGCAGTATTTT
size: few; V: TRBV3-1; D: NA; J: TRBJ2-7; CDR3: CASSARRSYEQYF; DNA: TGTGCCAGCAGCGCACGGAGGTCCTACGAGCAGTACTTC
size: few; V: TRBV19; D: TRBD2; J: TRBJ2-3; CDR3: CASRPGTSRDTQYF; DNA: TGTGCCTCGCGACCCGGGACTAGCCGGGATACGCAGTATTTT
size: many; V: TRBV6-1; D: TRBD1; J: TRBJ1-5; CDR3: CASSPLPHDRASNQPQHF; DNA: TGTGCCAGCAGCCCTTTACCCCACGACAGGGCTAGCAATCAGCCCCAGCATTTT
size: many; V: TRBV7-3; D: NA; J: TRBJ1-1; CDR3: CASSLRLEVNTEAFF; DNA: TGTGCCAGCAGCTTACGGCTAGAGGTGAACACTGAAGCTTTCTTT
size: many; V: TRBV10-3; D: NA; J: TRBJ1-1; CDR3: CAISAGKNEAFF; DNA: TGTGCCATCAGTGCGGGGAAGAATGAAGCTTTCTTT
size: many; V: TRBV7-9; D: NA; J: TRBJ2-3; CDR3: CASSLAGADTQYF; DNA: TGTGCCAGCAGCTTAGCGGGAGCAGATACGCAGTATTTT
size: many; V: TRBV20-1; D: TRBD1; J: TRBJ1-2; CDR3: CSAPRDRGAYGYTF; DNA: TGCAGTGCTCCCCGGGACAGGGGCGCCTATGGCTACACCTTC
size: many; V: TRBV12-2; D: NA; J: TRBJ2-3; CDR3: CASRSRPTDTQYF; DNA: TGTGCAAGTCGCTCCAGACCCACAGATACGCAGTATTTT
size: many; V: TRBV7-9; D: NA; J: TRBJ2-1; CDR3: CASSLIGSSYNEQFF; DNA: TGTGCCAGCAGCTTAATCGGGAGTTCCTACAATGAGCAGTTCTTC
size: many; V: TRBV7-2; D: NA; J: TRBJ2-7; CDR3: CASAEGLNVEQYF; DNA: TGTGCCAGCGCGGAGGGGCTAAATGTCGAGCAGTACTTC
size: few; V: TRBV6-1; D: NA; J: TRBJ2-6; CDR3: CASRIPSGANVLTF; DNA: TGTGCCAGCAGAATCCCTTCTGGGGCCAACGTCCTGACTTTC
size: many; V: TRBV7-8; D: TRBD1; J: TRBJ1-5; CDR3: CASSLVQGAIQPQHF; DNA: TGTGCCAGCAGCTTAGTACAGGGGGCGATTCAGCCCCAGCATTTT
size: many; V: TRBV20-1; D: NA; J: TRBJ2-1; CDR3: CSARGWLGNNEQFF; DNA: TGCAGTGCTAGAGGGTGGTTAGGTAACAATGAGCAGTTCTTC
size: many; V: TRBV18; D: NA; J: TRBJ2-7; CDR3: CASSPPSLAEQYF; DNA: TGTGCCAGCTCACCACCCTCTTTAGCCGAGCAGTACTTC
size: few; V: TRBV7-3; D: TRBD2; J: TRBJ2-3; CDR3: CASSPGLARDTQYF; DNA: TGTGCCAGCAGCCCGGGACTAGCGAGAGATACGCAGTATTTT
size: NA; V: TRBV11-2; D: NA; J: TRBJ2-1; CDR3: CASIASSYNEQFF; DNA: TGTGCCAGCATAGCTAGCTCCTACAATGAGCAGTTCTTC
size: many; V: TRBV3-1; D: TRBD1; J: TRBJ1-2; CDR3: CASSQGGTAYGYTF; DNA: TGTGCCAGCAGCCAAGGCGGGACAGCCTATGGCTACACCTTC